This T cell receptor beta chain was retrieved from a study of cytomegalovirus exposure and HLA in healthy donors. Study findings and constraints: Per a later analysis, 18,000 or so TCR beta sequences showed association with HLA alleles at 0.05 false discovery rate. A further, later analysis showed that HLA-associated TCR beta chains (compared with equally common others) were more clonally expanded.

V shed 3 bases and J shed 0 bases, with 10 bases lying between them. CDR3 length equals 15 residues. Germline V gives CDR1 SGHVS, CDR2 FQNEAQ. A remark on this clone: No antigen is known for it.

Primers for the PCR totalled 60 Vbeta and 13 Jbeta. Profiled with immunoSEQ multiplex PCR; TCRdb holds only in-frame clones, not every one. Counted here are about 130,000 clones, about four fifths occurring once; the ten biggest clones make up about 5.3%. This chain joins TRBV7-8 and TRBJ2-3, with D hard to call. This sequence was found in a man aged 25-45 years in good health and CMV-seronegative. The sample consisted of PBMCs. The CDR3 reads CASSFSSSSTDTQYF. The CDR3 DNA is TGTGCCAGCAGCTTTTCTAGTTCTAGCACAGATACGCAGTATTTT.